The 20 T cell receptor beta chains listed next were all sequenced from one sample in a study of cytotoxic CD8 clonotypes in ibrutinib-treated CLL. Sequencing was performed with immunoSEQ multiplex PCR; in TCRdb, only in-frame clones are kept and a portion is missing. Of hundreds of thousands of clones listed, 67% were seen once; the top ten hold roughly 6%. The sequenced sample was PBMCs, obtained after 36 months of ibrutinib treatment. Every receptor here comes from a human donor with chronic lymphocytic leukemia.

The V and J genes are TRBV15 and TRBJ2-3; TRBD1 matches at 7 bases. Germline CDR1 is LNHNV and CDR2 is YYDKDF (reference sequence). The CDR3 loop spans 14 amino acids. J was trimmed by 3 bases and V by 3 bases; bases with no gene match: 3. The DNA for the CDR3 is TGTGCCACCAGCAGGGGGACAGCAACAGATACGCAGTATTTT. Its translation: CATSRGTATDTQYF.

This clone was recorded many times. CDR3: CASSLTGLSYEQYF. DNA for the CDR3: TGTGCCAGCTCACTAACGGGGCTTTCCTACGAGCAGTACTTC. The V call is TRBV18, the J call TRBJ2-7; either TRBD1 or TRBD2 may fit D (5 bases each). Germline assignment: CDR1 KGHSH and CDR2 LQKENI. The CDR3 loop spans 14 amino acids. V lost 4 bases, J lost 1 base, and 11 bases lay in between.

This clone has a handful of counts. This chain joins TRBV5-1 and TRBJ2-7; tentative D call: TRBD2 (5 bases). The germline CDR1 and CDR2 sequences are SGHRS and YFSETQ. The CDR3 is 13 amino acids. The V gene lost 7 bases and the J gene lost 3 bases, with 14 bases spanning the gap. CDR3 protein: CASAPIRGYEQYF. CDR3 in DNA: TGCGCCAGCGCGCCCATTCGGGGCTACGAGCAGTACTTC.

V gene TRBV4-1 combines with J gene TRBJ1-4, with D unclear. Germline lookup yields CDR1 MGHRA and CDR2 YSYEKL. The germline V and J ends were trimmed by 5 bases and 0 bases, with 13 bases remaining between them. There are 16 residues in the CDR3. The CDR3 protein is CASSALGRATNEKLFF. CDR3 bases: TGCGCCAGCAGCGCCCTAGGGCGGGCAACTAATGAAAAACTGTTTTTT.

The V gene is TRBV19, the J gene TRBJ1-2; D is undetermined. This CDR3 comprises 15 residues. V lost 1 base and J 2 bases, leaving 11 bases between the germline ends. Germline V lookup: CDR1 LNHDA, CDR2 SQIVND (reference sequence). The CDR3 DNA reads as TGTGCCAGTAGTATAGCCCGAAGCTTCAACTATGGCTACACCTTC. This encodes CASSIARSFNYGYTF.

The CDR3 region is CASSLGPLSQTYEKLFF. The CDR3 DNA reads TGTGCCAGCAGCTTAGGGCCTTTGTCACAGACTTATGAAAAACTGTTTTTT. This chain joins TRBV7-8 and TRBJ1-4, with D unresolved. Looked up from germline, CDR1 is SGHVS and CDR2 is FQNEAQ. This CDR3 comprises 17 residues. V was pared by 1 base and J by 6 bases, with 18 bases between.

This clone has a handful of counts. V usage is TRBV1 and J usage is TRBJ2-2. TRBV1 is given as a pseudogene. CDR3 size: 14 residues. The CDR3 sequence is CTSSQDGSTGELFF. The CDR3 DNA follows: TGCACCAGCAGCCAAGATGGATCGACCGGGGAGCTGTTTTTT.

This chain joins TRBV2 and TRBJ2-1; no reliable D call. Germline V lookup: CDR1 SNHLY, CDR2 FYNNEI. This CDR3 has 12 amino acids. V lost 1 base, J lost 7 bases, and 5 bases lay in between. Here the CDR3 DNA reads TGTGCCAGCAGTGAAGATTGGAATGAGCAGTTCTTC. It translates to CASSEDWNEQFF. The whole variable domain, filled in from reference TRBV2 and TRBJ2-1, reads EPEVTQTPSHQVTQMGQEVILRCVPISNHLYFYWYRQILGQKVEFLVSFYNNEISEKSEIFDDQFSVERPDGSNFTLKIRSTKLEDSAMYFCASSEDWNEQFFGPGTRLTVL.

V is TRBV19 and J is TRBJ1-5, with a tentative D call TRBD1 (6 bases). Germline CDR1 reads LNHDA; CDR2 reads SQIVND (reference sequence). V was trimmed by 6 bases and J by 3 bases, leaving 15 bases between them. This CDR3 has 15 amino acids. The CDR3 sequence is CASRGRGGLNQPQHF. CDR3 coding DNA: TGTGCCAGTAGAGGGAGAGGGGGGCTCAATCAGCCCCAGCATTTT.

The chain is built from TRBV4-2 and TRBJ1-2, with 7 bases fitting TRBD1. There are 15 residues in the CDR3. J lost 4 bases, V lost 7 bases, and 12 bases had no gene match. CDR1 and CDR2 (germline): LGHNA, YNFKEQ. CDR3: CASTQDRRGSYGYTF. The CDR3 nucleotides read TGTGCCAGCACCCAGGACAGGCGTGGATCCTATGGCTACACCTTC.

The rearrangement links TRBV4-2 to TRBJ1-5; 7 bases match TRBD1. The CDR3 extends over 13 amino acids. Germline values: CDR1 LGHNA, CDR2 YNFKEQ. Trimming removed 2 bases from V and 7 bases from J; junction bases left unmatched: 2. The CDR3 nucleotides are TGTGCCAGCAGCCAACCAGGGGGGCAGCCCCAGCATTTT. Its protein is CASSQPGGQPQHF.

The chain carries TRBV27 and TRBJ1-1; 10 bases match TRBD1. Germline V CDR1 and CDR2: MNHEY, SMNVEV (reference sequence). This CDR3 has 13 amino acids. V lost 4 bases and J lost 10; bases outside the gene matches: 6. CDR3 nucleotide sequence: TGTGCCAGCAGTTGGGGACAGGGGACGGGAGCTTTCTTT. Its translation is CASSWGQGTGAFF.

The rearrangement uses TRBV6-6 and TRBJ2-7, with 11 bases identical to TRBD2. Unmatched junction bases numbered 9, after V lost 6 bases and J lost 5 bases. Germline assignment: CDR1 MNHNY and CDR2 SVGAGI (reference sequence). CDR3 length: 15 amino acids. The CDR3 DNA sequence: TGTGCCAGCAGCTATAGCGGGAGGGCCTACAACGAGCAGTACTTC. It encodes CASSYSGRAYNEQYF.

This clone was detected once. The chain combines TRBV2 with TRBJ2-3; TRBD2 is a possible D gene (5 bases). Germline loops: CDR1 SNHLY, CDR2 FYNNEI. V dropped 8 bases and J dropped 5 bases, with 20 bases sitting between them. The CDR3 is 15 amino acids. The CDR3 sequence: CASGPPASLGDTQYF. In DNA form, the CDR3 reads TGTGCCAGCGGACCCCCGGCTAGCTTGGGAGATACGCAGTATTTT.

The chain joins TRBV19 to TRBJ2-7, with 7 bases lining up with TRBD1. Per the germline V gene, CDR1 is LNHDA and CDR2 is SQIVND (reference sequence). The CDR3 length is 14 residues. The J segment lost 4 bases and the V segment lost 0 bases, leaving 3 bases of the junction unmatched. CDR3 DNA sequence: TGTGCCAGTAGTATAGAAGGGGGCGTGTACGAGCAGTACTTC. Translated, it gives CASSIEGGVYEQYF.

A few counts support this clone. V usage is TRBV2 and J usage is TRBJ1-6; D not certain. Germline V lookup: CDR1 SNHLY, CDR2 FYNNEI. This CDR3 has 12 residues. Between the trimmed V and J ends, which lost 7 bases and 6 bases, there was a span of 7 bases. Written as DNA, the CDR3 is TGTGCCAGCATTGGGCCTAATTCACCCCTCCACTTT. It is translated as CASIGPNSPLHF.

The chain combines TRBV11-2 with TRBJ2-7; 7 bases are a match to TRBD1. Unmatched junction bases numbered 8, after V lost 5 bases and J lost 4 bases. The CDR3 spans 14 residues. Germline CDR1 reads SGHAT; CDR2 reads FQNNGV. The CDR3 loop reads CASSKRTGKYEQYF. The CDR3 bases are TGTGCCAGCAGCAAGCGGACAGGAAAATACGAGCAGTACTTC.

CDR3 residues: CASSIVTGHEQFF. CDR3 nucleotide sequence: TGTGCCAGTAGTATAGTGACAGGGCATGAGCAGTTCTTC. V usage is TRBV19 and J usage is TRBJ2-1; 7 nucleotides match TRBD1. V lost 1 base to trimming and J lost 8 bases; unmatched junction nucleotides: 2. There are 13 residues in the CDR3. The germline CDR1 and CDR2 sequences are LNHDA and SQIVND (reference sequence).

This clone was observed a few times. J is TRBJ1-2 and V is TRBV6-5; 7 nucleotides align to TRBD1. CDR1 is MNHEY, CDR2 SVGAGI, per germline. This CDR3 is built from 16 residues. The V gene end was trimmed by 4 bases and the J gene end by 6 bases; junction bases not matched to a gene: 14. The CDR3 here is CASSSTNPTGDDGYTF. The DNA of the CDR3 is TGTGCCAGCAGTTCGACTAACCCCACAGGGGATGATGGCTACACCTTC.

The chain uses TRBV7-8 and TRBJ2-7; the match to TRBD1 covers 12 bases. Germline V gene sequence: CDR1 SGHVS, CDR2 FQNEAQ. The CDR3 consists of 15 residues. V shed 4 bases, J shed 10 bases, and the junction held 11 bases outside the gene matches. The CDR3 is CASSSGTGGVGSQYF. The DNA of the CDR3 is TGTGCCAGCAGCTCCGGGACAGGGGGCGTAGGATCTCAGTACTTC.